This T cell receptor beta chain was sequenced during a study of blood T cells in healthy people across ages. Study-level results: Older age coincided with a roughly linear decline in TCR beta diversity per million T cells.

The CDR3 extends over 14 amino acids. CDR1 is SGHTA and CDR2 is FQGNSA in the germline V gene. Trimming removed 8 bases at V and 7 bases at J, with 21 bases between. The second PCR ran roughly 7 to 12 cycles with a sample-barcoded 5' primer and J-beta primers. TCRdb re-analysed the 5' RACE reads in MiXCR, keeping a single row per CDR3 protein. The table lists 1.5 million to 1.8 million distinct CDR3 sequences, approximately 42% of them singletons. About this clonotype itself: What it binds is not known.

The chain couples TRBV7-2 to TRBJ2-7; D may be TRBD2 (5 bases). The sequenced sample was blood. The clonotype comes from a woman aged 18 to 35 in good health. The CDR3, as DNA: TGTGCCAGCGCACAAGGACTTGAGTACAATGAGCAGTACTTC. Protein sequence: CASAQGLEYNEQYF.